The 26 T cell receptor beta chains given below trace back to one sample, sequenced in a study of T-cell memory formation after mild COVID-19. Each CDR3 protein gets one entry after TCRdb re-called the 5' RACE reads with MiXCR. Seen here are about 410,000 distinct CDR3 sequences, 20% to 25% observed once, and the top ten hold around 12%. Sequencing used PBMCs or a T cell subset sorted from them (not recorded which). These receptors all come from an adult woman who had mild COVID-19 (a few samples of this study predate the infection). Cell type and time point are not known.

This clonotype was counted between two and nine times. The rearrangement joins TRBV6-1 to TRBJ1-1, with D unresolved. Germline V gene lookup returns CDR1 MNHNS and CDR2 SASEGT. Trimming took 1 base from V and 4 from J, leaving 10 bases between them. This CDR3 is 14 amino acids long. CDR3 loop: CASSEGGWATEAFF. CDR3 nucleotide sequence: TGTGCCAGCAGTGAAGGAGGGTGGGCCACTGAAGCTTTCTTT.

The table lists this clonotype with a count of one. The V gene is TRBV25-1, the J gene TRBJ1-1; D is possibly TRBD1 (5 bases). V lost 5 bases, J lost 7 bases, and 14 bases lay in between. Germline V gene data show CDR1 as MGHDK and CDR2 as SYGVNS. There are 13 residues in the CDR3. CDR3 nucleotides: TGTGCCAGCAGTCATATGGGGGGGAGTGAAGCTTTCTTT. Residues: CASSHMGGSEAFF.

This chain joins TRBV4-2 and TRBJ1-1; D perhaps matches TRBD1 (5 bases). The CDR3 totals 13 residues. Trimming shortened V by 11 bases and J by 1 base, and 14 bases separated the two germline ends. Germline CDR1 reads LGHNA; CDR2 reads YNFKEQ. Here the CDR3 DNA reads TGTGCCGTTCATACGGGGGGGAACACTGAAGCTTTCTTT. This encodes CAVHTGGNTEAFF.

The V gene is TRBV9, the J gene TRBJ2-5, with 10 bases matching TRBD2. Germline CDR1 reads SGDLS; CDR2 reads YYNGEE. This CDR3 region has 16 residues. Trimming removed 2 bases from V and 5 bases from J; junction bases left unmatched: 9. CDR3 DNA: TGTGCCAGCAGCGTCGCATTAGCGGGAGGCGGTGAGACCCAGTACTTC. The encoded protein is CASSVALAGGGETQYF.

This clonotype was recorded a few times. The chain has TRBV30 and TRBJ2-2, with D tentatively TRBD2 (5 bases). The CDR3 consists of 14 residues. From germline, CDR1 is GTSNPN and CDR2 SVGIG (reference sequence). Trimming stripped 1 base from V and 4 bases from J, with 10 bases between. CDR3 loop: CAWSEGLGTGELFF. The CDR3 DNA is TGTGCCTGGAGTGAAGGACTCGGCACCGGGGAGCTGTTTTTT.

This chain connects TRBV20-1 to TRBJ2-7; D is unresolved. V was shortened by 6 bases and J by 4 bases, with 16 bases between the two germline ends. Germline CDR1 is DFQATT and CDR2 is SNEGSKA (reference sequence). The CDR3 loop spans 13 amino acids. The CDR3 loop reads CSALPPNVYEQYF. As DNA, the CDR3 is TGCAGTGCCCTCCCCCCGAATGTATACGAGCAGTACTTC.

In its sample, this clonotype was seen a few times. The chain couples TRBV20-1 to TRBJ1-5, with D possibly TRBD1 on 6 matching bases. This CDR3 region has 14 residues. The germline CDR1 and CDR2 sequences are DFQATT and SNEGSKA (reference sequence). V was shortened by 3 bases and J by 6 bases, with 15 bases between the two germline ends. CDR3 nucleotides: TGCAGTGCTAGGCAAACAGGGCATGGTCAGCCCCAGCATTTT. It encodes CSARQTGHGQPQHF.

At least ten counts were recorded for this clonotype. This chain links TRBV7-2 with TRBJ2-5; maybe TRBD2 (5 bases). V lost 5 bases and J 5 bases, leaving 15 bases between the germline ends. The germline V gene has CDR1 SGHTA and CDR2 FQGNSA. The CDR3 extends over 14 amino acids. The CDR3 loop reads CASSPSQTGETQYF. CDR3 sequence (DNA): TGTGCCAGCAGCCCTAGCCAGACGGGGGAGACCCAGTACTTC. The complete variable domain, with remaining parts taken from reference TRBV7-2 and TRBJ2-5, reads GAGVSQSPSNKVTEKGKDVELRCDPISGHTALYWYRQSLGQGLEFLIYFQGNSAPDKSGLPSDRFSAERTGGSVSTLTIQRTQQEDSAVYLCASSPSQTGETQYFGPGTRLLVL.

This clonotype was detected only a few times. The CDR3 nucleotides read TGTGCCAGCAACAGGTACTATGGCTACACCTTC. Translating gives CASNRYYGYTF. The gene calls are TRBV6-1 and TRBJ1-2, with D perhaps matching TRBD1 (5 bases). The germline V and J ends were trimmed by 7 bases and 3 bases, with 6 bases remaining between them. In germline, CDR1 is MNHNS, CDR2 SASEGT. The CDR3 consists of 11 residues.

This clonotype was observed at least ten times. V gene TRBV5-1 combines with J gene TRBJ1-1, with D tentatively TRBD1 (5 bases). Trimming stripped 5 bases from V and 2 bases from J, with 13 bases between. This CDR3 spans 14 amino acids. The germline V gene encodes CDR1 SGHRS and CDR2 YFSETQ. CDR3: CASRLGGDNTEAFF. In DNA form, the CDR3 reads TGCGCCAGCAGATTAGGAGGGGACAACACTGAAGCTTTCTTT.

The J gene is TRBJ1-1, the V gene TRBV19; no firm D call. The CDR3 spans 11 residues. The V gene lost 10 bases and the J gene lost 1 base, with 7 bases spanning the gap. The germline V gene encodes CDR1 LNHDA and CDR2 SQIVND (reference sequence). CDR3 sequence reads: CAILGNTEAFF. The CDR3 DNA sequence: TGTGCCATCCTGGGGAACACTGAAGCTTTCTTT. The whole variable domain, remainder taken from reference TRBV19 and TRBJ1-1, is DGGITQSPKYLFRKEGQNVTLSCEQNLNHDAMYWYRQDPGQGLRLIYYSQIVNDFQKGDIAEGYSVSREKKESFPLTVTSAQKNPTAFYLCAILGNTEAFFGQGTRLTVV.

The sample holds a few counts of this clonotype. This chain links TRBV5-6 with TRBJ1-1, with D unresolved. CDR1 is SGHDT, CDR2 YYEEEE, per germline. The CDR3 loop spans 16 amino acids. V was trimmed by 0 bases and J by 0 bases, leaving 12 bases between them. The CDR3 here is CASSLVSGYMNTEAFF. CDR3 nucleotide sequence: TGTGCCAGCAGCTTGGTCTCAGGTTATATGAACACTGAAGCTTTCTTT.

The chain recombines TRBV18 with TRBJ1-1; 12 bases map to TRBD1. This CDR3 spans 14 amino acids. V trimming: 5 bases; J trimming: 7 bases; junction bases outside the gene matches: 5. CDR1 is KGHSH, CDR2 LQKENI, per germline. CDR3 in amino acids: CASSWDRGPIEAFF. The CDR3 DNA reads TGTGCCAGCTCATGGGACAGGGGGCCGATTGAAGCTTTCTTT.

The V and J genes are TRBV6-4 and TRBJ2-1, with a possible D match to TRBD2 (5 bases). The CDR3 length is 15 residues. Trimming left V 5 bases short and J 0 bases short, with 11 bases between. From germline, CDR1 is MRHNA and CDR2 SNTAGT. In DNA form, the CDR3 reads TGTGCCAGCAGTAGGACTCTAGACTCCTACAATGAGCAGTTCTTC. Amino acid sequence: CASSRTLDSYNEQFF.

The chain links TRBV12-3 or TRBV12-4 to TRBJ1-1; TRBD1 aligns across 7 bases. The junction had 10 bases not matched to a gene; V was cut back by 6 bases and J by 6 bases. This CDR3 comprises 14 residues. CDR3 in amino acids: CASRPERDSAEAFF. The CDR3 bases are TGTGCCAGCAGGCCCGAGAGGGACAGCGCTGAAGCTTTCTTT.

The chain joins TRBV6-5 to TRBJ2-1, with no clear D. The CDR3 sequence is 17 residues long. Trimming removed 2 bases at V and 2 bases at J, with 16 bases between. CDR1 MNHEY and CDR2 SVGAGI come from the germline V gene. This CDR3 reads CASSYSDIGFTYNEQFF. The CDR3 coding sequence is TGTGCCAGCAGTTACAGTGACATAGGGTTTACCTACAATGAGCAGTTCTTC.

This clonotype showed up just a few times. The CDR3, as DNA: TGTGCCAGCAGCAAATCTATTCGGGACAAGCGCCCGCGAATTTGTAGCAATCAGCCCCAGCATTTT. Translation: CASSKSIRDKRPRICSNQPQHF. The chain couples TRBV21-1 to TRBJ1-5. TRBV21-1 is a listed pseudogene. The CDR3 is made up of 22 amino acids.

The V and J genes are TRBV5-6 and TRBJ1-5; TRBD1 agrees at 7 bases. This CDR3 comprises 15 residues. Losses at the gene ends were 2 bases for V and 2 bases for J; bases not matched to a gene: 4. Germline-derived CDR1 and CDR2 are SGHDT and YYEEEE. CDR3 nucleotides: TGTGCCAGCAGCTTTTACAGGGGTGGCAATCAGCCCCAGCATTTT. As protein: CASSFYRGGNQPQHF.

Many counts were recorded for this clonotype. The CDR3 loop reads CASTTLGGPRGSDTQYF. Here the CDR3 DNA reads TGCGCCAGCACCACCCTCGGGGGACCCCGGGGATCAGATACGCAGTATTTT. V is TRBV4-1 and J is TRBJ2-3; D is possibly TRBD2 (6 bases). The CDR3 length is 17 residues. V was cut by 7 bases and J by 4 bases, with 24 bases left in between. Germline V gene sequence: CDR1 MGHRA, CDR2 YSYEKL.

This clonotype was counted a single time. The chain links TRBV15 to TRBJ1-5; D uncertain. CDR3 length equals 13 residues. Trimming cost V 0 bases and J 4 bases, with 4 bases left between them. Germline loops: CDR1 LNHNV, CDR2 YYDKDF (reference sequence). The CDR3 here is CATSRDRNQPQHF. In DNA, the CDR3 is TGTGCCACCAGCAGAGATCGGAATCAGCCCCAGCATTTT.

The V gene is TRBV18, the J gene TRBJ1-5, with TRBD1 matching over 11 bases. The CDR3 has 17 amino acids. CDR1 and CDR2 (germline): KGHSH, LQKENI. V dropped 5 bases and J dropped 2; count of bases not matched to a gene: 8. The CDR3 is CASSKGQGVKGNQPQHF. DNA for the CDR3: TGTGCCAGCTCAAAGGGACAGGGGGTCAAGGGCAATCAGCCCCAGCATTTT.

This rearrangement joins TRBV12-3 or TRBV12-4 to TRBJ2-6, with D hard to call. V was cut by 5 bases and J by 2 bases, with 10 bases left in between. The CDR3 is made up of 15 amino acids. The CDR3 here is CASSIPQTGANVLTF. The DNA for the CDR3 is TGTGCCAGCAGTATACCCCAAACTGGGGCCAACGTCCTGACTTTC.

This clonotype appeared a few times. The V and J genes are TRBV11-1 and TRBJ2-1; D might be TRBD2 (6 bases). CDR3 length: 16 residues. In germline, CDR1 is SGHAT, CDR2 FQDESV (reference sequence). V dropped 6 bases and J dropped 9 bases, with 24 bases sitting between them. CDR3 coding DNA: TGTGCCAGCAGGCCTCGGGGAGGAGGTTATGGTGTTGAGCAGTTCTTC. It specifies CASRPRGGGYGVEQFF.

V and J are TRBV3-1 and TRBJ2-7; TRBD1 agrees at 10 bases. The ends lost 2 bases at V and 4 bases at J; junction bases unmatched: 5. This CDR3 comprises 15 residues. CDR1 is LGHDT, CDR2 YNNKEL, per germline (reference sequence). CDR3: CASSQPGTGEYEQYF. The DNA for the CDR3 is TGTGCCAGCAGCCAACCCGGGACAGGGGAGTACGAGCAGTACTTC.

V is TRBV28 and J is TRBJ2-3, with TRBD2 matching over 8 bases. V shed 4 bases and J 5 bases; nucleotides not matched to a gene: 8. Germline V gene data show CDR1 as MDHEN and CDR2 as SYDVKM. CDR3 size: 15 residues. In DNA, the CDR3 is TGTGCCAGCAGTTCCGCGGGGGGCAGTGGAGATACGCAGTATTTT. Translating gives CASSSAGGSGDTQYF. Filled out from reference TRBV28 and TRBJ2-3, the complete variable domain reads DVKVTQSSRYLVKRTGEKVFLECVQDMDHENMFWYRQDPGLGLRLIYFSYDVKMKEKGDIPEGYSVSREKKERFSLILESASTNQTSMYLCASSSAGGSGDTQYFGPGTRLTVL.

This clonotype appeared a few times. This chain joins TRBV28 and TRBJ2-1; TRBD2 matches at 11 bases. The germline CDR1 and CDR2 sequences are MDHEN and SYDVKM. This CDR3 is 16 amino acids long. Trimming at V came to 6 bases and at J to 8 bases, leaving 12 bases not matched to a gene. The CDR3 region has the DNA TGTGCCAGCAGCCCCGAGGCTAGCGGGGGGTCGGATGAGCAGTTCTTC. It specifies CASSPEASGGSDEQFF.